The present T cell receptor beta chain was sequenced within a study of PD-L1 blockade in urothelial cancer. Study summary: The median number of T cells present in blood samples was approximately 130,000.

Profiling relied on immunoSEQ multiplex PCR, and the TCRdb table lists in-frame clones only, not all of them. The repertoire holds 50,000 or so clones, with about 80% as singletons. Germline V CDR1 and CDR2: SGDLS, YYNGEE. The CDR3 is 16 amino acids. Trimming left V 3 bases short and J 5 bases short, with 18 bases between. Sequencing used PBMCs, obtained around atezolizumab (anti-PD-L1) treatment. The source of this sequence is a man in his 70s with urothelial cancer. V and J are TRBV9 and TRBJ1-5; D is ambiguous. CDR3 residues: CASSGSPGGRDQPQHF. The CDR3 DNA is TGTGCCAGCAGCGGGAGCCCGGGCGGGAGGGATCAGCCCCAGCATTTT.